This T cell receptor beta chain originates from a study of OX40 agonist ivuxolimab in advanced cancers. Concerning this clone: Its cognate antigen is unknown.

Sequenced by immunoSEQ multiplex PCR; TCRdb stores in-frame clones only, minus some. The sample includes tens of thousands of clones, about 89% seen only once; the top ten take roughly 15%. Notes on the study in general: At doses 0.1 to 3.0 mg/kg, CD4+ and CD8+ clones expanded.

Sequences were derived from CD4+ or CD8+ T cells sorted from blood, sampled in a trial of the OX40 agonist ivuxolimab. The sequence derives from an adult with an advanced solid tumor such as melanoma, head and neck, liver or kidney cancer.

Here the CDR3 reads CASSRGGAQYF. Written as DNA, the CDR3 is TGTGCCAGCAGCCGGGGAGGCGCCCAGTACTTC. This sequence joins TRBV13 and TRBJ2-5; possible D gene TRBD2, 6 bases. V shed 5 bases and J shed 9 bases, with 10 bases lying between them. Germline V gene sequence: CDR1 PRHDT, CDR2 FYEKMQ (reference sequence). The CDR3 consists of 11 residues.